The entry below gives a single T cell receptor (beta chain) sequence along with its context. What it binds is unknown. The CDR3 sequence is 16 residues long. The V gene's germline CDR1 is ENHRY and CDR2 SYGVKD. The sample belongs to a study of monozygotic twins with inflammatory bowel disease. Study outcomes and limitations: Those with IBD had lower TCRbeta diversity (inverse Simpson) than their healthy co-twins did. It was not supported that a single strong signal or clonotype was associated with IBD. Repertoire similarity did not separate concordant from discordant twins, possibly from limited power.

TCRdb reworked the 5' RACE reads into one entry per CDR3 protein, no DNA. This table holds some 300,000 distinct CDR3 sequences. Material: blood. The clonotype comes from a human donor with ulcerative colitis or Crohn's disease, or a healthy co-twin of an affected twin (not recorded which). J is TRBJ2-1 and V is TRBV10-3; TCRdb returns TRBD1, unconfirmable since there is no DNA. The CDR3 is CAISVGTGAAGHEQFF.